This note documents a single T cell receptor beta chain sequence. Its antigen remains unknown. This specimen belongs to a study of beta chain features in type 1 diabetes. Study context: The samples had approximately 100,000,000 sorted cells examined in all.

Every bit of the isolated RNA underwent reverse transcription, so sequencing read expressed TCRB transcripts. Sequencing used immunoSEQ multiplex PCR; TCRdb keeps in-frame clones, though not all of them. The table includes over 300,000 clones, 8% detected once. Germline V gene data show CDR1 as SGHTA and CDR2 as FQGNSA. There are 13 residues in the CDR3. V was pared by 10 bases and J by 3 bases, with 15 bases between. Markers CD45RO/CCR7/CD25/CD127/CD95/CD27 served to sort CD4+ naive, central memory, regulatory and stem cell-like memory cells. Study-wide results and caveats: Patients with Type 1 diabetes showed moderately but significantly shorter TCRB CDR3s in all four CD4+ subsets.

The V and J genes are TRBV7-2 and TRBJ1-1, with unresolved D. This clonotype was sampled from a woman aged 18-29 years in good health. Sequenced input: central memory CD4+ T cells from blood. CDR3 in amino acids: CATAAVRDTEAFF. The CDR3 nucleotides are TGTGCCACCGCGGCAGTTCGAGACACTGAAGCTTTCTTT.